This TCR beta chain was found in a study of blood T cell repertoires in COVID-19 (dated by TCRdb to between 2020 and 2021). With regard to the full study: Samples from collaborators originated in the United States, Italy and Spain and spanned both the acute and convalescent phases of COVID-19. Samples were obtained from the ongoing ImmuneRACE study (first 160 participants) and from 1,254 subjects provided by 6 global collaborators. Deeply sampled blood TCRbeta repertoires from subjects exposed to, actively infected with, or recovered from COVID-19 were included in the dataset. The repertoires were released in a freely available public database meant as a resource for research on the immune response to SARS-CoV-2. The sample metadata nearly always contained a de-identified subject ID, COVID-19 status, age in years and sex. Where available, HLA class I and class II types were obtained from metadata supplied by the sample provider rather than from assay-based typing. The material from the prospective study consisted of cDNA or gDNA derived from T cells, B-cell-depleted T cells, or PBMCs.

The paper as a whole reports these results and caveats: How much clinical and demographic metadata was included differed by source and by participant, and the metadata was provided uncurated.

With respect to this clone: The specificity of this receptor is unknown. No qualities accompany the bases; no much larger clone lies one base away.

V is shortened by 2 bases, J by 2 bases, and the region joining them spans 10 bases. Taken from cysteine to phenylalanine, the CDR3 has 15 residues. Only the CDR3 DNA stays, 45 bases, in frame from base 1. CDR1 and CDR2, looked up from the germline V gene, are SGHRS and YFSETQ. Each collaborating institution followed its own protocols to collect whole blood in K2EDTA tubes. Collaborator samples were shipped for TCRbeta analysis as frozen whole blood, isolated PBMCs, or DNA extracted from either sample type. The immunoSEQ Assay, a bias-controlled multiplex PCR, was used to amplify TCRbeta CDR3 regions from genomic DNA. In the authors' own workflow: Nucleated cell counts per sample were estimated from amplification of reference gene primers within the assay. To quantify the absolute abundance of each unique TCRbeta CDR3 rearrangement, sequence reads were collapsed and filtered. For each sample, productive Simpson clonality was calculated by taking the square root of Simpson's diversity index across productive rearrangements. Imported from immuneACCESS, the table was reduced by TCRdb to in-frame sequences with V and J called. These copies leave out some clones; in studies compared against another copy, an unresolved V gene accounts for under half, and the cause of the remainder is not known. That table gives V, J and clone size, and the DNA gave D and trimming. In this sample the table shows about 83,000 clones, roughly 80% of which occur a single time. Around 15% of the sample is taken by the ten largest.

The source of this sequence is a woman at least 80 years old with acute or convalescent COVID-19. The sequenced sample consisted of peripheral blood. The receptor chain draws on TRBV5-1 and TRBJ1-4, with a weak D call of TRBD1 (5 bases match). The CDR3 protein is CASSFQGLTNEKLFF. The nucleotide sequence is given as TGCGCCAGCAGCTTTCAGGGTTTGACTAATGAAAAACTGTTTTTT.